The 8 T cell receptor beta chains below all came from one sample that was sequenced in a study of shared T cell receptors in the human thymus (dated by TCRdb to about 2021). Libraries came from the immunoSEQ multiplex PCR assay. TCRdb stores this immuneACCESS table with in-frame sequences only. Part of the clones is absent; in the studies checked, under half of the shortfall reflects unresolved V genes, and no reason is known for the rest. Recorded for this sample are hundreds of thousands of clones; roughly 90% of them occurred a single time. The ten largest clones capture 0.008% to 0.011% of the sample. This sample was also put to use in a study of human thymus T cells.

The sequenced sample consisted of thymocytes. Receptors were obtained from a boy under two years old with a congenital heart defect. Donor details come from another sample of the same person, matched by shared clones.

The chain couples TRBV6-1 to TRBJ1-1; 7 bases fit TRBD1. Germline CDR1 is MNHNS and CDR2 is SASEGT. After removal of 9 bases from V and 5 bases from J, the junction contained 9 bases not matched to a gene. This CDR3 spans 13 amino acids. The CDR3 nucleotides are TGTGCCAGAAGAGGGGGCACGGGGACTGAAGCTTTCTTT. Protein sequence: CARRGGTGTEAFF.

This chain connects TRBV11-2 to TRBJ2-3, with D possibly matching TRBD2 (5 bases). Germline CDR1 and CDR2: SGHAT and FQNNGV. Trimming took 2 bases from V and 6 from J, leaving 21 bases between them. This CDR3 region has 17 residues. The chain's CDR3 is CASSLSAERAPADTQYF. Here the CDR3 DNA reads TGTGCCAGCAGCTTAAGTGCGGAGAGGGCCCCGGCGGATACGCAGTATTTT.

In its sample, this clone was seen a few times. The V gene is TRBV27, the J gene TRBJ1-2; D is possibly TRBD1 (6 bases). V was cut by 3 bases and J by 4 bases, with 12 bases left in between. The germline V gene has CDR1 MNHEY and CDR2 SMNVEV (reference sequence). CDR3 length: 14 amino acids. CDR3 residues: CASSFPGHFYGYTF. DNA for the CDR3: TGTGCCAGCAGTTTCCCGGGACATTTCTATGGCTACACCTTC.

The chain couples TRBV25-1 to TRBJ2-7; 8 bases are a match to TRBD1. The CDR3 runs to 13 residues. V lost 5 bases to trimming and J lost 5 bases; unmatched junction nucleotides: 5. Germline V gives CDR1 MGHDK, CDR2 SYGVNS. The CDR3: CASSSPDRDEQYF. CDR3 sequence (DNA): TGTGCCAGCAGTTCCCCGGACAGGGACGAGCAGTACTTC.

The chain uses TRBV4-3 and TRBJ2-7; the match to TRBD2 covers 7 bases. Germline assignment: CDR1 LGHNA and CDR2 YSLEER. CDR3 length: 15 residues. Trimming at V came to 1 base and at J to 12 bases, leaving 15 bases not matched to a gene. The CDR3: CASSQAPSGTSDLYF. The CDR3 nucleotides read TGCGCCAGCAGCCAAGCCCCGAGCGGGACCTCAGATCTGTACTTC.

The chain joins TRBV9 to TRBJ1-1; perhaps TRBD1 as D (6 bases). Germline V gene lookup returns CDR1 SGDLS and CDR2 YYNGEE. V lost 4 bases and J 10 bases, leaving 14 bases between the germline ends. The CDR3 has 12 residues. In DNA, the CDR3 is TGTGCCAGCAGCACCCAGGGGAGAGGAGCTTTCTTT. This encodes CASSTQGRGAFF. Variable domain in full (rest from reference TRBV9 and TRBJ1-1): DSGVTQTPKHLITATGQRVTLRCSPRSGDLSVYWYQQSLDQGLQFLIQYYNGEERAKGNILERFSAQQFPDLHSELNLSSLELGDSALYFCASSTQGRGAFFGQGTRLTVV.

The V gene is TRBV27, the J gene TRBJ2-1; D is unclear. Trimming took off 8 bases at V and 9 bases at J, with 32 bases between the two ends. In germline, CDR1 is MNHEY, CDR2 SMNVEV (reference sequence). This CDR3 has 18 amino acids. The CDR3 spells CASGIQAYEKRLGCEQFF. The CDR3 DNA follows: TGTGCCAGCGGCATTCAAGCGTATGAGAAGCGCCTGGGTTGTGAGCAGTTCTTC.

The chain uses TRBV30 and TRBJ2-7; D unclear. Germline CDR1 reads GTSNPN; CDR2 reads SVGIG (reference sequence). V shed 2 bases and J shed 3 bases, with 11 bases lying between them. This CDR3 has 13 amino acids. The CDR3 spells CAWSSALGYEQYF. The CDR3 DNA reads TGTGCCTGGAGTTCCGCTCTCGGCTACGAGCAGTACTTC.